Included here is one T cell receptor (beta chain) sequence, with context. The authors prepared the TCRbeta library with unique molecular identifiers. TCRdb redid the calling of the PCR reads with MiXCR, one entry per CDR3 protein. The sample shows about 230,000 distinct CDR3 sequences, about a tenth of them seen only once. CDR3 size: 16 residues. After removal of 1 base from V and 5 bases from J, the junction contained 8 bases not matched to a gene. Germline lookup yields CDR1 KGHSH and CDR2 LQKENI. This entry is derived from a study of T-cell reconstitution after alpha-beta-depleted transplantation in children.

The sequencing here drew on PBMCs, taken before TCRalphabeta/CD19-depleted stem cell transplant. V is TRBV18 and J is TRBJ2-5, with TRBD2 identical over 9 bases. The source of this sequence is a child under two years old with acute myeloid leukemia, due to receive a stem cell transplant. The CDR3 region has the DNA TGTGCCAGCTCACCACGCGGTAGCGGGAGTAAGGAGACCCAGTACTTC. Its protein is CASSPRGSGSKETQYF.